Detailed here is one T cell receptor beta chain. These data come from a study of T cells expressing NK-cell markers. TCRdb derives one entry per CDR3 protein from the 5' RACE reads, leaving out DNA. The sample totals about 550,000 distinct CDR3 sequences. This CDR3 spans 12 amino acids. CDR1 and CDR2 from the germline V gene are SEHNR and FQNEAQ (reference sequence). This sequence originates from a young man in good health. This chain links TRBV7-9 with TRBJ2-1; no DNA is available, so the TRBD1 call from TCRdb remains unchecked. Sequences were obtained from blood T cells: a sorted CD56 or NKG2C T cell subset, CD4+ or CD8+ T cells, or bulk PBMC T cells (not recorded which). The CDR3 loop is CAHRGGVGEQFF.